This TCR beta chain was recorded in a study of blood T cell repertoires in COVID-19. Study details: Sites in the United States, Italy and Spain provided acute and convalescent COVID-19 samples.

This CDR3 contains 18 residues. The ends lost 1 base at V and 2 bases at J; junction bases unmatched: 10. Germline V CDR1 and CDR2: MNHNS, SASEGT. The protocol was immunoSEQ multiplex PCR, while the TCRdb copy is restricted to in-frame clones and leaves out a portion. Found here are 160,000 or so clones, approximately 85% of them singletons; the top ten hold about 5.6%. The receptor was derived from a woman aged 50 to 65 with COVID-19, enrolled during active disease. V usage is TRBV6-1 and J usage is TRBJ2-7; 11 nucleotides match TRBD2. Sample: peripheral blood. CDR3: CASSEGALAGGSPYEQYF. In DNA form, the CDR3 reads TGTGCCAGCAGTGAAGGAGCGCTAGCGGGGGGTAGCCCCTACGAGCAGTACTTC.